The entry below gives a single T cell receptor beta chain sequence along with its context. This sample stems from a study of shared clonotypes between healthy human individuals. At the level of the study: A donor's plate count was three for CD4 naive and three for CD4 memory; CD8 naive had two and CD8 memory one.

The V gene's germline CDR1 is SGHVS and CDR2 FQNEAQ. Unmatched junction bases numbered 7, after V lost 2 bases and J lost 0 bases. The length of the CDR3 is 17 residues. Sorted-subset replicate PCR reactions were performed with 200 ng DNA, corresponding to tens of thousands of T cell genomes. Sequencing used immunoSEQ multiplex PCR; TCRdb keeps in-frame clones, though not all of them. The sample lists 2 million to 2.5 million clones, approximately 95% occurring once. The clonotype comes from a man younger than 35 in good health. Some clones in this sample may be carry-over from other donors' samples. V and J are TRBV7-8 and TRBJ1-5; TRBD1 matches 7 bases. The sequenced material came from naive CD4+ T cells from PBMCs. Subset denoted: CD45RA+ positively selected. The CDR3 region is CASSLYRRGDSNQPQHF. The CDR3 DNA is TGTGCCAGCAGCTTATACCGCAGGGGGGATAGCAATCAGCCCCAGCATTTT.